The next 3 T cell receptor beta chains were all read from a single sample in a study of PD-L1 blockade in urothelial cancer. Time point: peripheral blood 6 weeks after treatment start. Only in-frame clones appear in the TCRdb table, and some are missing; sequencing was by immunoSEQ multiplex PCR. The table lists 100,000 to 150,000 clones, roughly 83% of them singletons. Specimen: PBMCs, collected around atezolizumab (anti-PD-L1) treatment. The receptors originated from a man between 50 and 59 years old with urothelial cancer.

The genes are TRBV2 and TRBJ2-1; 15 positions agree with TRBD2. V gave up 8 bases and J gave up 12 bases; unmatched junction bases: 8. The CDR3 has 14 residues. CDR1 is SNHLY and CDR2 is FYNNEI in the germline V gene. The CDR3 is CASSSGLAGGGQFF. CDR3 nucleotides: TGTGCCAGCTCTTCAGGACTAGCGGGAGGGGGGCAGTTCTTC.

There are a few counts of this clone. The chain is built from TRBV7-9 and TRBJ1-3; D not certain. The CDR3 consists of 15 residues. Germline CDR1 and CDR2: SEHNR and FQNEAQ (reference sequence). With 0 bases removed from V and 0 bases from J, the gap between germline ends came to 6 bases. The CDR3 region has the DNA TGTGCCAGCAGCTTAGCCCTAGACTCTGGAAACACCATATATTTT. Translating gives CASSLALDSGNTIYF.

The chain couples TRBV5-4 to TRBJ2-5, with D maybe TRBD2 (6 bases). Trimming removed 1 base at V and 1 base at J, with 14 bases between. CDR1 is SGHNT and CDR2 is YYREEE in the germline V gene (reference sequence). This CDR3 comprises 16 residues. CDR3 residues: CASSLFQGGTQETQYF. In DNA, the CDR3 is TGTGCCAGCAGCTTGTTCCAGGGAGGTACCCAAGAGACCCAGTACTTC.